The present T cell receptor beta chain was sequenced within a study of patients and donors after allogeneic stem cell transplantation. Using its own MiXCR run on the RT-PCR reads, TCRdb lists one record per CDR3 protein. Among 24,000 or so distinct CDR3 sequences listed, 25% to 35% were seen once. This CDR3 region has 12 residues. The germline V gene encodes CDR1 SGHAT and CDR2 FQNNGV. V lost 1 base and J lost 10, with 10 bases in between. The TCR sequence derives from a human donor who was either an allogeneic HSCT recipient or a stem cell or donor lymphocyte infusion donor (not recorded which). It is not recorded whose cells these are; they may come from a transplant donor. V is TRBV11-2 and J is TRBJ1-1; D uncertain. Sequenced sample: blood, either unsorted or a sorted T cell fraction (not recorded which). This CDR3 reads CASSLGGLVAFF. DNA for the CDR3: TGTGCCAGCAGCTTAGGGGGTTTGGTAGCTTTCTTT.